These T cell receptor beta chains were read from a single sample in a study of T cell repertoires in cytomegalovirus infection. Their target antigens are unknown. TCRdb used MiXCR to reprocess the reads, holding one entry per CDR3 protein. The sample has hundreds of thousands of distinct CDR3 sequences; around 32% are singletons. This material consisted of cultured PBMCs, taken from culture after CMV antigen stimulation. The origin of the receptors is a human donor in good health (CMV status not recorded). Some clones in this sample may be carry-over from other donors' samples. The CDR3 runs from the conserved cysteine through the conserved F or W. The order of the fields is CDR3 protein, V gene, J gene, D gene. D genes are given only for firm matches.

cdr3_aa: CAIRAGGDRRDTQYF; v_call: TRBV7-2; j_call: TRBJ2-3; d_call: TRBD1
cdr3_aa: CAIRDREDYGYTF; v_call: TRBV10-3; j_call: TRBJ1-2; d_call: TRBD1
cdr3_aa: CASSSAGTPAYEQFF; v_call: TRBV7-8; j_call: TRBJ2-1; d_call: NA
cdr3_aa: CSASRIDTQYF; v_call: TRBV20-1; j_call: TRBJ2-3; d_call: NA
cdr3_aa: CASGLGHGADTQYF; v_call: TRBV12-5; j_call: TRBJ2-3; d_call: NA
cdr3_aa: CASSLVGLLAKNIQYF; v_call: TRBV7-2; j_call: TRBJ2-4; d_call: NA
cdr3_aa: CASSQVLNRRSGNTIYF; v_call: TRBV4-1; j_call: TRBJ1-3; d_call: NA
cdr3_aa: CASSFLGGNQPQHF; v_call: TRBV12-3/TRBV12-4; j_call: TRBJ1-5; d_call: NA
cdr3_aa: CASRNAGGGQPQHF; v_call: TRBV28; j_call: TRBJ1-5; d_call: TRBD1
cdr3_aa: CASNSLAGSSNEQYF; v_call: TRBV2; j_call: TRBJ2-7; d_call: TRBD2
cdr3_aa: CASNRPLAGVTDTQYF; v_call: TRBV7-2; j_call: TRBJ2-3; d_call: TRBD2
cdr3_aa: CASIGARATANYGYTF; v_call: TRBV6-6; j_call: TRBJ1-2; d_call: NA
cdr3_aa: CASSPEGGDPSGANVLTF; v_call: TRBV9; j_call: TRBJ2-6; d_call: NA
cdr3_aa: CASSLEPSGELFF; v_call: TRBV7-2; j_call: TRBJ2-2; d_call: NA
cdr3_aa: CASSLEGPGQGYNEQFF; v_call: TRBV5-1; j_call: TRBJ2-1; d_call: TRBD1
cdr3_aa: CATAPSYNEQFF; v_call: TRBV10-3; j_call: TRBJ2-1; d_call: NA
cdr3_aa: CASSQDRANSPLHF; v_call: TRBV5-4; j_call: TRBJ1-6; d_call: NA
cdr3_aa: CASSFGTAQGNTIYF; v_call: TRBV5-1; j_call: TRBJ1-3; d_call: TRBD1